Listed here are 29 T cell receptor beta chains from one sample, sequenced in a study of type 1 and type 2 diabetes patients. PCR was run on genomic DNA. A primer set of 30 forward and 13 reverse primers amplified the CDR3. TCRdb reanalysed the multiplex PCR reads using MiXCR and keeps one entry per CDR3 protein. Here the sample spans some 250,000 distinct CDR3 sequences, 40% to 50% being singletons. Specimen: peripheral blood mononuclear cells (PBMCs). The source of these receptors is a man younger than 35 with type 2 diabetes.

CDR3 sequence: CASSAGTINEQFF. The CDR3 DNA is TGTGCCAGCAGCGCAGGTACGATCAATGAGCAGTTCTTC. The V call is TRBV27, the J call TRBJ2-1; the D is unclear. The CDR3 is 13 amino acids. Germline V lookup: CDR1 MNHEY, CDR2 SMNVEV (reference sequence). Trimming took 6 bases from V and 6 from J, leaving 12 bases between them.

This chain uses TRBV5-1 with TRBJ2-5; possible D gene TRBD2, 6 bases. V lost 7 bases, J lost 1 base, and 17 bases lay in between. This CDR3 has 15 amino acids. The germline V gene encodes CDR1 SGHRS and CDR2 YFSETQ. In DNA, the CDR3 is TGCGCCAGCCAGGTTCGGGGGTTCGGCCAAGAGACCCAGTACTTC. Residues: CASQVRGFGQETQYF.

This clonotype was seen a few times. This sequence joins TRBV10-1 and TRBJ2-7; D tentatively reads TRBD1 or TRBD2 (5 bases each). This CDR3 is 20 amino acids long. V lost 8 bases and J 3 bases, leaving 35 bases between the germline ends. From germline, CDR1 is WNHNN and CDR2 SYGVQD (reference sequence). In nucleotides, the CDR3 is TGCGCCAGCCCTCCTATCCCTCCTTACTGGGGGATCGAAGGACGCTACGAGCAGTACTTC. This encodes CASPPIPPYWGIEGRYEQYF.

This clonotype was counted only a few times. The CDR3 sequence: CASSRRDRSSYNSPLHF. The CDR3 DNA reads TGTGCCAGCAGTCGACGGGATCGGAGCTCCTATAATTCACCCCTCCACTTT. The rearrangement joins TRBV6-5 to TRBJ1-6; D gene uncertain. Germline CDR1 and CDR2: MNHEY and SVGAGI. The V end was cut by 5 bases, the J end by 0 bases, with 14 bases between. This CDR3 is built from 17 residues.

The gene calls are TRBV19 and TRBJ1-1, with 7 bases fitting TRBD1. Per the germline V gene, CDR1 is LNHDA and CDR2 is SQIVND (reference sequence). The junction had 13 bases not matched to a gene; V was cut back by 6 bases and J by 6 bases. CDR3 length: 15 residues. For the CDR3, the DNA is TGTGCCAGTAGGACACAAGGGGGCTTTGGGCCTGAAGCTTTCTTT. Translation: CASRTQGGFGPEAFF.

This clonotype has only a few counts. The V call is TRBV10-3, the J call TRBJ2-7, with no clear D. This CDR3 contains 13 residues. V was clipped by 6 bases and J by 0 bases, with 9 bases between them. Looked up from germline, CDR1 is ENHRY and CDR2 is SYGVKD. The DNA for the CDR3 is TGTGCCATCAGGCTAGGGTCCTCCTACGAGCAGTACTTC. This sequence encodes CAIRLGSSYEQYF.

The chain uses TRBV29-1 and TRBJ1-1; D perhaps matches TRBD1 (5 bases). Germline lookup yields CDR1 SQVTM and CDR2 ANQGSEA. V was cut by 5 bases and J by 1 base, with 14 bases left in between. This CDR3 is built from 14 residues. The CDR3 loop is CSVISTGGNTEAFF. CDR3 nucleotides: TGCAGCGTTATTTCGACCGGGGGGAACACTGAAGCTTTCTTT.

The chain carries TRBV12-3 or TRBV12-4 and TRBJ2-7, with D perhaps matching TRBD2 (6 bases). V lost 8 bases and J 1 base, leaving 15 bases between the germline ends. The CDR3 is 14 residues long. As DNA, the CDR3 is TGTGCCAGCGGAGGCCCGGGAGAATCCTACGAGCAGTACTTC. Its translation: CASGGPGESYEQYF.

This clonotype has only a few counts. This chain links TRBV20-1 with TRBJ1-2, with D maybe TRBD1 (6 bases). V was trimmed by 4 bases and J by 3 bases, leaving 12 bases between them. Germline CDR1 reads DFQATT; CDR2 reads SNEGSKA (reference sequence). The CDR3 extends over 13 amino acids. The CDR3 nucleotides read TGCAGTGCTACAAACAGGGTAGACTATGGCTACACCTTC. It specifies CSATNRVDYGYTF.

The CDR3 here is CASSLVVGTGELFF. Written as DNA, the CDR3 is TGCGCCAGCAGCTTGGTTGTAGGCACCGGGGAGCTGTTTTTT. V and J are TRBV5-1 and TRBJ2-2; D unclear. V shed 0 bases and J shed 4 bases, with 7 bases lying between them. In germline, CDR1 is SGHRS, CDR2 YFSETQ. There are 14 residues in the CDR3.

This chain connects TRBV14 to TRBJ2-5; maybe TRBD1 (6 bases). With 1 base removed from V and 4 bases from J, the gap between germline ends came to 13 bases. In germline, CDR1 is SGHDN, CDR2 FVKESK. CDR3 length: 15 amino acids. CDR3 residues: CASSQAQQGLETQYF. The CDR3 nucleotides are TGTGCCAGCAGCCAAGCTCAACAGGGTTTAGAGACCCAGTACTTC.

The J gene is TRBJ1-1, the V gene TRBV19; D may be TRBD1 (5 bases). The CDR3 contains 13 residues. V shed 7 bases and J shed 4 bases, with 13 bases lying between them. The germline gives CDR1 LNHDA, CDR2 SQIVND (reference sequence). As DNA, the CDR3 is TGTGCCAGTAAGAGGGGCCTGGGCACTGAAGCTTTCTTT. This encodes CASKRGLGTEAFF.

The chain uses TRBV28 and TRBJ1-1; weak D call: TRBD1 (5 bases). With 4 bases removed from V and 6 bases from J, the gap between germline ends came to 21 bases. From germline, CDR1 is MDHEN and CDR2 SYDVKM. This CDR3 is 16 amino acids long. CDR3 region: CASSSTGRGLIAEAFF. The CDR3 nucleotides read TGTGCCAGCAGTTCGACGGGGAGGGGACTCATCGCTGAAGCTTTCTTT. Full variable domain (rest looked up from reference TRBV28 and TRBJ1-1): DVKVTQSSRYLVKRTGEKVFLECVQDMDHENMFWYRQDPGLGLRLIYFSYDVKMKEKGDIPEGYSVSREKKERFSLILESASTNQTSMYLCASSSTGRGLIAEAFFGQGTRLTVV.

The genes are TRBV10-3 and TRBJ2-7; D perhaps matches TRBD1 (6 bases). The CDR3 extends over 12 amino acids. Germline assignment: CDR1 ENHRY and CDR2 SYGVKD. Trimming removed 10 bases from V and 7 bases from J, with 17 bases in between. DNA of the CDR3: TGTGCCAGCAATACAGGGTCTCGGGAGCAGTACTTC. This sequence encodes CASNTGSREQYF.

The CDR3: CASSYSKRDSPFF. DNA of the CDR3: TGTGCCAGCAGTTACTCGAAGAGGGATTCGCCTTTCTTT. The J gene is TRBJ1-1, the V gene TRBV6-6; no firm D call. The CDR3 runs 13 residues. Germline V CDR1 and CDR2: MNHNY, SVGAGI (reference sequence). Deletions cut 0 bases from V and 12 bases from J, with 14 bases between.

This clonotype has a single count. V gene TRBV29-1 combines with J gene TRBJ1-2; unclear D gene. Trimming cost V 5 bases and J 11 bases, with 15 bases left between them. The CDR3 runs to 11 residues. Germline values: CDR1 SQVTM, CDR2 ANQGSEA. The CDR3 DNA follows: TGCAGCGTTTTGTCTGTTTATAAGTACACCTTC. This encodes CSVLSVYKYTF. Full variable domain (remainder filled in from reference TRBV29-1 and TRBJ1-2): SAVISQKPSRDICQRGTSLTIQCQVDSQVTMMFWYRQQPGQSLTLIATANQGSEATYESGFVIDKFPISRPNLTFSTLTVSNMSPEDSSIYLCSVLSVYKYTFGSGTRLTVV.

The chain couples TRBV14 to TRBJ2-7; no clear D. V was cut by 3 bases and J by 9 bases, with 12 bases left in between. The CDR3 contains 12 residues. Per germline, CDR1 SGHDN and CDR2 FVKESK. The CDR3 nucleotides are TGTGCCAGCAGCCAGGAAGACTTTGTGCAGTACTTC. Its translation is CASSQEDFVQYF.

This clonotype occurred a few times. The chain recombines TRBV20-1 with TRBJ1-2; possible D gene TRBD1, 5 bases. CDR1 is DFQATT and CDR2 is SNEGSKA in the germline V gene (reference sequence). Trimming shortened V by 6 bases and J by 2 bases, and 13 bases separated the two germline ends. The CDR3 covers 13 residues. In DNA, the CDR3 is TGCAGTGCCCGAGGAGGGGCGAACTATGGCTACACCTTC. Translated, it gives CSARGGANYGYTF.

V gene TRBV10-3 combines with J gene TRBJ1-1; TRBD1 might be the D (5 bases). There are 15 residues in the CDR3. Germline loops: CDR1 ENHRY, CDR2 SYGVKD. Trimming cost V 0 bases and J 4 bases, with 12 bases left between them. CDR3 sequence: CAISESMGGSTEAFF. The CDR3 DNA sequence: TGTGCCATCAGTGAGTCGATGGGGGGGAGCACTGAAGCTTTCTTT.

V gene TRBV29-1 combines with J gene TRBJ2-5; 11 nucleotides match TRBD1. CDR1 SQVTM and CDR2 ANQGSEA come from the germline V gene. The CDR3 covers 16 residues. Losses at the gene ends were 1 base for V and 2 bases for J; bases not matched to a gene: 6. The DNA of the CDR3 is TGCAGCGTTGAAGTTCCGGGACAGGGGGATCAAGAGACCCAGTACTTC. This codes for CSVEVPGQGDQETQYF.

Points on this clonotype: A much bigger clone sits one base away, suggesting this may be a read error. V gene TRBV2 combines with J gene TRBJ1-1, with no clear D. The germline gives CDR1 SNHLY, CDR2 FYNNEI. The CDR3 contains 15 residues. CDR3: CASSGPQVLNTGAFF. The CDR3 bases are TGTGCCAGCAGTGGGCCACAAGTATTGAACACTGGAGCTTTCTTT.

This clonotype was counted between two and nine times. The CDR3 sequence: CASSYFGVRETQYF. The CDR3 nucleotides are TGTGCCAGCAGTTACTTCGGGGTCCGAGAGACCCAGTACTTC. V usage is TRBV6-6 and J usage is TRBJ2-5; maybe TRBD2 (5 bases). V shed 1 base and J shed 4 bases, with 10 bases lying between them. The CDR3 sequence is 14 residues long. Germline V gene data show CDR1 as MNHNY and CDR2 as SVGAGI (reference sequence).

The genes are TRBV28 and TRBJ2-5; D gene uncertain. The germline V and J ends were trimmed by 2 bases and 3 bases, with 10 bases remaining between them. The CDR3 has 14 amino acids. Per germline, CDR1 MDHEN and CDR2 SYDVKM. The CDR3 protein is CASSLPGREETQYF. The CDR3 coding sequence is TGTGCCAGCAGTTTACCGGGCCGAGAAGAGACCCAGTACTTC.

The chain couples TRBV6-5 to TRBJ1-4; no firm D call. The CDR3 length is 17 residues. Trimming removed 1 base at V and 7 bases at J, with 19 bases between. Germline CDR1 and CDR2: MNHEY and SVGAGI. DNA for the CDR3: TGTGCCAGCAGTTACTATTCTCGGACCGAGTATCCTGAAAAACTGTTTTTT. This encodes CASSYYSRTEYPEKLFF.

The genes are TRBV10-3 and TRBJ1-2; D ambiguous. The CDR3 is made up of 11 amino acids. With 8 bases removed from V and 8 bases from J, the gap between germline ends came to 12 bases. The germline CDR1 and CDR2 sequences are ENHRY and SYGVKD. In DNA, the CDR3 is TGTGCCATCGGAGACGGGAGAGGCTACACCTTC. It translates to CAIGDGRGYTF.

The chain has TRBV7-7 and TRBJ2-7; D unclear. The CDR3 is 13 residues long. V lost 2 bases and J 5 bases, leaving 10 bases between the germline ends. Germline CDR1 reads SSHAT; CDR2 reads FNYEAQ (reference sequence). CDR3 region: CASSLSGRDEQYF. CDR3 nucleotides: TGTGCCAGCAGCTTATCGGGCAGAGACGAGCAGTACTTC.

This clonotype was counted a few times. The rearrangement joins TRBV6-5 to TRBJ2-5; D gene uncertain. The J call may be wrong; the DNA end is better matched by TRBJ2-1. This CDR3 is 13 amino acids long. CDR1 is MNHEY, CDR2 SVGAGI, per germline. The CDR3 loop reads CASSYSLARQQFF. The CDR3 coding sequence is TGTGCCAGCAGTTACTCCTTGGCTAGACAGCAGTTCTTC.

V usage is TRBV5-6 and J usage is TRBJ2-7; D call uncertain. V dropped 1 base and J dropped 0 bases, with 11 bases sitting between them. From germline, CDR1 is SGHDT and CDR2 YYEEEE. This CDR3 has 15 residues. The CDR3 sequence is CASSLRSTRSYEQYF. CDR3 in DNA: TGTGCCAGCAGCTTGCGAAGTACCCGCTCCTACGAGCAGTACTTC.

The CDR3 protein is CASGLSGYYEQYF. CDR3 sequence (DNA): TGTGCCAGCGGATTAAGCGGGTACTACGAGCAGTACTTC. The V call is TRBV28, the J call TRBJ2-7; D perhaps matches TRBD2 (6 bases). Germline lookup yields CDR1 MDHEN and CDR2 SYDVKM. The CDR3 is made up of 13 amino acids. Trimming removed 8 bases at V and 3 bases at J, with 14 bases between. Combining the CDR3 with reference TRBV28 and TRBJ2-7 gives the whole variable domain DVKVTQSSRYLVKRTGEKVFLECVQDMDHENMFWYRQDPGLGLRLIYFSYDVKMKEKGDIPEGYSVSREKKERFSLILESASTNQTSMYLCASGLSGYYEQYFGPGTRLTVT.